The 21 T cell receptor beta chains listed next were all sequenced from one sample in a study of CD8+ T cells in alopecia areata. Regarding treatment: oral pan-JAK inhibitor, 5-10 mg twice daily. Reverse transcription of extracted RNA yielded cDNA, which provided the sequencing template. Sequenced by immunoSEQ multiplex PCR; TCRdb stores in-frame clones only, minus some. The data contain 200,000 to 250,000 clones, 55% to 70% of them seen just once; the ten biggest clones take up more than 3.5%. The sample was CD4+ T cells sorted from blood, taken at week 4, from a patient treated with tofacitinib. These receptors originate from a human donor with alopecia areata.

The chain couples TRBV9 to TRBJ2-1; a possible D gene is TRBD1 (5 bases). Germline V gives CDR1 SGDLS, CDR2 YYNGEE. There are 16 residues in the CDR3. With 4 bases removed from V and 4 bases from J, the gap between germline ends came to 18 bases. The CDR3 DNA follows: TGTGCCAGCAGCAGGGGCCTCCTCCCCCGTTACAATGAGCAGTTCTTC. Its protein product is CASSRGLLPRYNEQFF.

The rearrangement links TRBV19 to TRBJ2-2; a weak D match, TRBD1 (6 bases). The germline CDR1 and CDR2 sequences are LNHDA and SQIVND (reference sequence). Trimming pared 6 bases from V and 3 bases from J, leaving 14 bases between. CDR3 length: 15 residues. DNA for the CDR3: TGTGCCAGTAGGAAAAGGGACACCCACACCGGGGAGCTGTTTTTT. The encoded protein is CASRKRDTHTGELFF.

The J gene is TRBJ2-5, the V gene TRBV7-2; 10 bases map to TRBD2. Germline lookup yields CDR1 SGHTA and CDR2 FQGNSA. The CDR3 loop spans 13 amino acids. V was pared by 3 bases and J by 5 bases, with 0 bases of the junction left unmatched. The CDR3 here is CASSLTSGETQYF. DNA of the CDR3: TGTGCCAGCAGCTTGACTAGCGGGGAGACCCAGTACTTC.

This chain uses TRBV2 with TRBJ1-6; D gene ambiguous. Germline CDR1 is SNHLY and CDR2 is FYNNEI. The V end was cut by 6 bases, the J end by 5 bases, with 14 bases between. This CDR3 has 15 residues. The DNA for the CDR3 is TGTGCCAGCAGGAGAGAGCAGACCGATAATTCACCCCTCCACTTT. It is translated as CASRREQTDNSPLHF.

CDR3 residues: CASSRTSGGNNEQFF. Written as DNA, the CDR3 is TGTGCCAGCAGCCGGACTAGCGGGGGCAACAATGAGCAGTTCTTC. This sequence joins TRBV11-2 and TRBJ2-1; the match to TRBD2 covers 13 bases. The CDR3 consists of 15 residues. Germline CDR1 SGHAT, CDR2 FQNNGV. The V gene end was trimmed by 5 bases and the J gene end by 5 bases; junction bases not matched to a gene: 3. Full variable domain (missing parts from reference TRBV11-2 and TRBJ2-1): EAGVAQSPRYKIIEKRQSVAFWCNPISGHATLYWYQQILGQGPKLLIQFQNNGVVDDSQLPKDRFSAERLKGVDSTLKIQPAKLEDSAVYLCASSRTSGGNNEQFFGPGTRLTVL.

This chain links TRBV2 with TRBJ2-1, with D tentatively TRBD2 (5 bases). Trimming removed 5 bases at V and 4 bases at J, with 9 bases between. There are 13 residues in the CDR3. CDR1 and CDR2 from the germline V gene are SNHLY and FYNNEI. In DNA form, the CDR3 reads TGTGCCAGCAGTCGACTAAGTTACAATGAGCAGTTCTTC. This codes for CASSRLSYNEQFF.

The V and J genes are TRBV29-1 and TRBJ1-5; D gene unclear. Germline V gene sequence: CDR1 SQVTM, CDR2 ANQGSEA. The CDR3 is 10 residues long. In DNA, the CDR3 is TGCAGTGGTGACAATCAGCCCCAGCATTTT. Residues: CSGDNQPQHF.

The genes are TRBV9 and TRBJ2-5; TRBD2 agrees at 9 bases. This CDR3 region has 15 residues. From germline, CDR1 is SGDLS and CDR2 YYNGEE. With V trimmed by 6 bases and J by 1 base, 7 bases remained unmatched. This chain's CDR3 is CASTVAGGTQETQYF. CDR3 DNA sequence: TGTGCCAGCACCGTGGCGGGGGGGACCCAAGAGACCCAGTACTTC.

This clone was seen more than once but under ten times. The rearrangement joins TRBV6-5 to TRBJ1-1; the D is unclear. The V gene's germline CDR1 is MNHEY and CDR2 SVGAGI. V was pared by 4 bases and J by 5 bases, with 11 bases between. The CDR3 loop spans 13 amino acids. The DNA of the CDR3 is TGTGCCAGCAGTTGGTCTCAGAAGACTGAAGCTTTCTTT. This gives the protein CASSWSQKTEAFF.

This clone was detected once. This chain links TRBV5-1 with TRBJ2-3; tentative D call: TRBD2 (5 bases). Germline values: CDR1 SGHRS, CDR2 YFSETQ. V lost 0 bases, J lost 4 bases, and 9 bases lay in between. CDR3 size: 14 residues. The CDR3 nucleotides are TGCGCCAGCAGCTTGGACGGGCGGGCAGATACGCAGTATTTT. It is translated as CASSLDGRADTQYF.

This sequence joins TRBV7-9 and TRBJ1-1, with no clear D. The V end was cut by 2 bases, the J end by 10 bases, with 11 bases between. The CDR3 loop spans 12 amino acids. Germline assignment: CDR1 SEHNR and CDR2 FQNEAQ (reference sequence). Written as DNA, the CDR3 is TGTGCCAGCAGCTTACTCGGGCAGAGAGCTTTCTTT. Protein product: CASSLLGQRAFF.

The chain joins TRBV5-1 to TRBJ2-3; D gene uncertain. Germline values: CDR1 SGHRS, CDR2 YFSETQ. CDR3 length equals 13 residues. Trimming removed 7 bases from V and 7 bases from J, with 16 bases in between. CDR3: CASYDSALNTQYF. CDR3 DNA sequence: TGCGCCAGCTACGACTCAGCCTTAAATACGCAGTATTTT.

The rearrangement links TRBV30 to TRBJ2-5; D is possibly TRBD2 (5 bases). This CDR3 is built from 12 residues. The germline gives CDR1 GTSNPN, CDR2 SVGIG (reference sequence). Trimming removed 2 bases at V and 5 bases at J, with 9 bases between. CDR3 in DNA: TGTGCCTGGAGTTCTAGCCGCGAGACCCAGTACTTC. The encoded protein is CAWSSSRETQYF.

The chain combines TRBV12-5 with TRBJ1-6; D is uncertain. This CDR3 spans 12 amino acids. Germline V gene lookup returns CDR1 LGHNT and CDR2 FRNRAP. V was trimmed by 8 bases and J by 8 bases, leaving 10 bases between them. DNA for the CDR3: TGTGCTAGTCGCCCCCCTCATTCACCCCTCCACTTT. Its protein product is CASRPPHSPLHF.

This clone was seen only a few times. In DNA form, the CDR3 reads TGCAGCGTTCCTGGCCGCGCGGGACAGGGTTCGGGGGCCAACGTCCTGACTTTC. It encodes CSVPGRAGQGSGANVLTF. The chain carries TRBV29-1 and TRBJ2-6, with 9 bases that match TRBD1. The CDR3 totals 18 residues. The V gene end was trimmed by 5 bases and the J gene end by 4 bases; junction bases not matched to a gene: 15. CDR1 and CDR2 (germline): SQVTM, ANQGSEA.

With respect to this clone: A junction end diverges from the germline sequence, so it may reflect a read error. The same CDR3 also results from other DNA sequences found in this sample. This chain connects TRBV7-3 to TRBJ2-1; TRBD1 matches 7 bases. Germline CDR1 reads SGHTA; CDR2 reads FQGTGA. The CDR3 has 14 amino acids. In DNA, the CDR3 is TGTGCCAGCAGCCCCCGACAGGGATACAATGAGCAATTCTTC. Translation gives CASSPRQGYNEQFF.

This rearrangement joins TRBV29-1 to TRBJ2-3; TRBD2 might be the D (7 bases). V lost 7 bases and J 3 bases, leaving 14 bases between the germline ends. This CDR3 is 13 amino acids long. CDR1 and CDR2 from the germline V gene are SQVTM and ANQGSEA. The CDR3 is CSGGGATTDTQYF. The CDR3 DNA is TGCAGCGGAGGGGGGGCCACGACAGATACGCAGTATTTT.

This clone showed up just a few times. V usage is TRBV23-1 and J usage is TRBJ2-7; tentatively, D is TRBD2 (6 bases). TRBV23-1 is marked as an open reading frame, function uncertain. The ends were cut back, 0 bases at V and 3 bases at J, with 12 bases in the middle. This CDR3 spans 15 amino acids. The CDR3 coding sequence is TGCGCCAGCAGTCAATCTCATCGGGGGATCTACGAGCAGTACTTC. This codes for CASSQSHRGIYEQYF.

The chain uses TRBV4-2 and TRBJ2-5; TRBD2 matches at 10 bases. CDR3 length: 16 amino acids. J lost 2 bases, V lost 2 bases, and 5 bases had no gene match. Germline V gene lookup returns CDR1 LGHNA and CDR2 YNFKEQ. The CDR3 loop is CASSQFGTSVQETQYF. The DNA of the CDR3 is TGTGCCAGCAGCCAATTCGGGACTAGCGTACAAGAGACCCAGTACTTC.

In this sample, this clone turned up a few times. The chain joins TRBV5-6 to TRBJ2-7, with 11 bases aligning to TRBD2. Trimming cost V 3 bases and J 3 bases; bases outside gene matches: 2. CDR1 SGHDT and CDR2 YYEEEE come from the germline V gene. CDR3 length: 14 amino acids. CDR3 in amino acids: CASSSGTSGYEQYF. The CDR3 DNA follows: TGTGCCAGCAGCTCCGGGACTAGCGGCTACGAGCAGTACTTC.

The CDR3, as DNA: TGTGCCAGCAGTGGGGGGCCTACCTATTGGGACAAACCCGCCACTCAGCCCCAGCATTTT. Translated, it gives CASSGGPTYWDKPATQPQHF. The rearrangement uses TRBV28 and TRBJ1-5, with D perhaps matching TRBD1 (6 bases). The CDR3 consists of 20 residues. Germline assignment: CDR1 MDHEN and CDR2 SYDVKM. The V end was cut by 5 bases, the J end by 6 bases, with 32 bases between.